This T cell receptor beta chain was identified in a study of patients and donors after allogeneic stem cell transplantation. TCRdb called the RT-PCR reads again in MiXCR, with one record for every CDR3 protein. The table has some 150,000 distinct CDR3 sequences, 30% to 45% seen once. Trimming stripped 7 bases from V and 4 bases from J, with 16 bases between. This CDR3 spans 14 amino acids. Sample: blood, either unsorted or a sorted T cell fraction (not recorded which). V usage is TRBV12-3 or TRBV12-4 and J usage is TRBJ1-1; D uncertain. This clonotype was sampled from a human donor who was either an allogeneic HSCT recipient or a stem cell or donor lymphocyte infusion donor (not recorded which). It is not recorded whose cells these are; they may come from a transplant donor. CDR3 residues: CASTSVTRGTEAFF. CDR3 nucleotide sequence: TGTGCCAGCACCTCCGTCACGCGGGGCACTGAAGCTTTCTTT.